This T cell receptor beta chain was sequenced in a study of metastatic and nonmetastatic thyroid tumors. Study-level background: Malignant thyroid and benign thyroid patients provided blood and tumor or nodule tissue whose repertoires were compared. Study conclusions and caveats: Relative to benign nodules, malignant thyroid tumors were reportedly characterized by significantly elevated TCR beta diversity in blood and tumor.

Germline V gene data show CDR1 as SGHAT and CDR2 as FQNNGV. Trimming cost V 0 bases and J 7 bases; bases outside gene matches: 17. The CDR3 is 18 residues long. No treatment of any kind had been given to any patient before thyroid surgery. TCRdb reanalyzed the PCR reads with MiXCR. The repertoire includes 11,000 or so clones, around 30% of them detected once, and over 20% sits in the top ten. Note on this clone: Its matching antigen is unknown.

This chain joins TRBV11-2 and TRBJ2-7; 8 positions agree with TRBD1. Input material: adjacent normal tissue. This TCR came from a male donor with papillary thyroid cancer or a benign thyroid nodule (not recorded which). Some clones in this sample may be carry-over from other donors' samples. CDR3 in amino acids: CASSLEAPGGSAWGEQYF. In nucleotides, the CDR3 is TGTGCCAGCAGCTTAGAGGCTCCAGGGGGCTCAGCTTGGGGAGAGCAGTACTTC.